This T cell receptor beta chain derives from a study of beta chain features in type 1 diabetes. General study results and limits: The influence of HLA type on TCRB rearrangement stayed undetermined.

Sorted populations were all over 98% pure. The germline V gene has CDR1 KGHSH and CDR2 LQKENI. This CDR3 is 17 amino acids long. The V gene end was trimmed by 3 bases and the J gene end by 5 bases; junction bases not matched to a gene: 11. The entirety of the isolated RNA underwent reverse transcription, so expressed TCRB transcripts were sequenced. Profiling relied on immunoSEQ multiplex PCR, and the TCRdb table lists in-frame clones only, not all of them. The repertoire holds over 300,000 clones, with approximately 8.2% as singletons. Worth noting for this clone: The antigen is not known.

This TCR was sampled from a woman aged 18-29 years in good health. The sequenced material came from central memory CD4+ T cells from blood. The chain combines TRBV18 with TRBJ1-1; 11 nucleotides align to TRBD1. The CDR3 loop reads CASSPLGQGARGTEAFF. The CDR3 DNA is TGTGCCAGCTCACCCCTCGGACAGGGGGCTCGTGGGACTGAAGCTTTCTTT.